The 24 T cell receptor beta chains reported below all come from one sample, sequenced in a study of T cell responses to AZD1222 COVID-19 vaccine (dated by TCRdb to 2020 to 2023). Receptors were amplified or captured by the immunoSEQ multiplex PCR assay. As stored in TCRdb, this immuneACCESS dataset retains in-frame rearrangements with V and J assigned. A fraction of the clones does not appear; measured against another copy, unresolved V genes explain less than half of the discrepancy, and the remainder lacks a known reason. In this sample the table shows some 130,000 clones, less than 95% of which occur a single time. The ten largest clones represent 6.9% of the sample. The sample's time point label, decoded: baseline before first vaccination. Specimen: peripheral blood, collected on day 0 of AZD1222 vaccination. These receptors were taken from an adult in good health.

The chain employs TRBV5-1 and TRBJ2-2; D possibly matches TRBD1 or TRBD2 (5 bases each). CDR1 is SGHRS, CDR2 YFSETQ, per germline. This CDR3 is 16 amino acids long. V was cut by 4 bases and J by 1 base, with 14 bases left in between. Written as DNA, the CDR3 is TGCGCCAGCAGCATTGGGAGCCAGGGGAACACCGGGGAGCTGTTTTTT. It is translated as CASSIGSQGNTGELFF.

The rearrangement links TRBV6-5 to TRBJ1-3; the D is unclear. V was cut by 6 bases and J by 4 bases, with 16 bases left in between. Germline CDR1 and CDR2: MNHEY and SVGAGI. The CDR3 loop spans 15 amino acids. CDR3 region: CASRPDGAVGNTIYF. CDR3 DNA: TGTGCCAGCAGGCCAGACGGAGCTGTCGGAAACACCATATATTTT.

With regard to this clone: The sample holds other DNA sequences that translate to the same CDR3. This rearrangement joins TRBV6-5 to TRBJ1-1; D gene uncertain. Germline values: CDR1 MNHEY, CDR2 SVGAGI. This CDR3 comprises 14 residues. The ends were cut back, 0 bases at V and 2 bases at J, with 7 bases in the middle. CDR3 residues: CASSYSGLNTEAFF. The DNA for the CDR3 is TGTGCCAGCAGTTACTCTGGCCTTAACACTGAAGCTTTCTTT.

The chain joins TRBV10-1 to TRBJ1-5; D is possibly TRBD1 (5 bases). The CDR3 is made up of 13 amino acids. Germline values: CDR1 WNHNN, CDR2 SYGVQD (reference sequence). The V end lost 9 bases, the J end lost 5 bases, and 14 bases lay between the germline ends. CDR3: CARPQGCHQPQHF. Written as DNA, the CDR3 is TGCGCCAGGCCGCAGGGTTGCCATCAGCCCCAGCATTTT.

The genes are TRBV29-1 and TRBJ1-1, with D possibly being TRBD1 (5 bases). V lost 2 bases and J lost 11, with 12 bases in between. Per germline, CDR1 SQVTM and CDR2 ANQGSEA. There are 11 residues in the CDR3. As DNA, the CDR3 is TGCAGCGTTGAACAGGGAGGTTCGGCTTTCTTT. It is translated as CSVEQGGSAFF. The variable domain in full, completed from reference TRBV29-1 and TRBJ1-1, reads SAVISQKPSRDICQRGTSLTIQCQVDSQVTMMFWYRQQPGQSLTLIATANQGSEATYESGFVIDKFPISRPNLTFSTLTVSNMSPEDSSIYLCSVEQGGSAFFGQGTRLTVV.

The J gene is TRBJ1-2, the V gene TRBV9; D call uncertain. V dropped 2 bases and J dropped 4 bases, with 9 bases sitting between them. CDR1 is SGDLS and CDR2 is YYNGEE in the germline V gene. The CDR3 has 13 amino acids. In DNA, the CDR3 is TGTGCCAGCAGCGTTGGTATAGCCTATGGCTACACCTTC. Amino acids: CASSVGIAYGYTF.

The genes are TRBV7-3 and TRBJ2-3; 8 positions agree with TRBD2. Germline lookup yields CDR1 SGHTA and CDR2 FQGTGA. V was clipped by 5 bases and J by 6 bases; unmatched bases: 13. The CDR3 spans 16 residues. CDR3: CASSPVGGGPSDTQYF. The CDR3 nucleotides are TGTGCCAGCAGCCCCGTCGGGGGGGGGCCCAGCGATACGCAGTATTTT. Full variable domain (outside the CDR3, taken from reference TRBV7-3 and TRBJ2-3): GAGVSQTPSNKVTEKGKYVELRCDPISGHTALYWYRQSLGQGPEFLIYFQGTGAADDSGLPNDRFFAVRPEGSVSTLKIQRTERGDSAVYLCASSPVGGGPSDTQYFGPGTRLTVL.

The chain uses TRBV13 and TRBJ2-7, with D perhaps matching TRBD2 (7 bases). The CDR3 contains 15 residues. Trimming shortened V by 6 bases and J by 1 base, and 16 bases separated the two germline ends. Germline CDR1 is PRHDT and CDR2 is FYEKMQ (reference sequence). CDR3 amino acids: CASSKTGGPSYEQYF. The CDR3 DNA reads TGTGCCAGCAGTAAAACCGGGGGGCCTTCCTACGAGCAGTACTTC.

V is TRBV27 and J is TRBJ2-7, with 9 bases that match TRBD2. The V segment lost 5 bases and the J segment 5 bases; nucleotides outside the gene matches: 7. The CDR3 is 14 amino acids. CDR1 is MNHEY and CDR2 is SMNVEV in the germline V gene (reference sequence). The CDR3 loop reads CASSKGLASDEQYF. The CDR3 nucleotides read TGTGCCAGCAGTAAAGGACTAGCGTCCGACGAGCAGTACTTC.

This rearrangement joins TRBV9 to TRBJ2-7; 8 bases map to TRBD2. V lost 0 bases, J lost 0 bases, and 5 bases stayed unmatched. The CDR3 totals 16 residues. Germline values: CDR1 SGDLS, CDR2 YYNGEE. The CDR3, as DNA: TGTGCCAGCAGCGTAGGAGGCGGGGGGAGCTCCTACGAGCAGTACTTC. This encodes CASSVGGGGSSYEQYF.

This clone appeared once. The chain recombines TRBV9 with TRBJ2-7; TRBD1 might be the D (5 bases). The germline V gene has CDR1 SGDLS and CDR2 YYNGEE. V was clipped by 0 bases and J by 0 bases, with 7 bases between them. The CDR3 sequence is 14 residues long. DNA of the CDR3: TGTGCCAGCAGCGTAGGGACATACTCCTACGAGCAGTACTTC. This gives the protein CASSVGTYSYEQYF.

V is TRBV19 and J is TRBJ2-3; TRBD1 is a possible D gene (6 bases). CDR1 is LNHDA, CDR2 SQIVND, per germline (reference sequence). This CDR3 is 15 amino acids long. The V end was cut by 10 bases, the J end by 4 bases, with 21 bases between. The DNA of the CDR3 is TGTGCCACCAGGGGAGATTACATGGTCGCAGATACGCAGTATTTT. This encodes CATRGDYMVADTQYF.

As DNA, the CDR3 is TGTGCCAGTAGCCGGACAGGGTCTCGAGAGACCCAGTACTTC. It codes for CASSRTGSRETQYF. This chain uses TRBV19 with TRBJ2-5; TRBD1 matches 8 bases. Germline CDR1 and CDR2: LNHDA and SQIVND (reference sequence). V lost 6 bases to trimming and J lost 4 bases; unmatched junction nucleotides: 7. The CDR3 is made up of 14 amino acids. The entire variable domain, with the rest obtained from reference TRBV19 and TRBJ2-5, is as follows: DGGITQSPKYLFRKEGQNVTLSCEQNLNHDAMYWYRQDPGQGLRLIYYSQIVNDFQKGDIAEGYSVSREKKESFPLTVTSAQKNPTAFYLCASSRTGSRETQYFGPGTRLLVL.

To note about this clone: At one end, the junction sequence differs from germline, possibly due to a read error. The rearrangement uses TRBV5-6 and TRBJ1-5, with D unresolved. The CDR3 sequence is 13 residues long. The germline gives CDR1 SGHDT, CDR2 YYEEEE. The CDR3 loop is CASSLGRNQPQHF. CDR3 nucleotide sequence: TGTGCCAGCAGTTTGGGTCGCAATCAGCCCCAGCATTTT.

The V call is TRBV18, the J call TRBJ1-1; D is uncertain. CDR1 KGHSH and CDR2 LQKENI come from the germline V gene. The CDR3 has 15 residues. Between the trimmed V and J ends, which lost 3 bases and 4 bases, there was a span of 15 bases. The CDR3 is CASSPPGSFSTEAFF. CDR3 sequence (DNA): TGTGCCAGCTCACCCCCGGGTTCTTTTAGCACTGAAGCTTTCTTT.

The V gene is TRBV9, the J gene TRBJ2-7; D is ambiguous. The CDR3 extends over 16 amino acids. Germline assignment: CDR1 SGDLS and CDR2 YYNGEE. V dropped 0 bases and J dropped 1 base, with 14 bases sitting between them. This chain's CDR3 is CASSVGLGLGSYEQYF. The CDR3 bases are TGTGCCAGCAGCGTAGGTCTCGGCCTGGGGTCCTACGAGCAGTACTTC.

This chain joins TRBV6-4 and TRBJ2-1; 14 bases fit TRBD2. The CDR3 sequence is 15 residues long. Trimming at V came to 6 bases and at J to 7 bases, leaving 5 bases not matched to a gene. CDR1 is MRHNA and CDR2 is SNTAGT in the germline V gene. The CDR3 nucleotides read TGTGCCAGCAGCCCGACTAGCGGGGGGGTTAATGAGCAGTTCTTC. Its translation is CASSPTSGGVNEQFF.

The J gene is TRBJ1-1, the V gene TRBV5-1, with TRBD1 as a possible D gene (5 bases). Germline CDR1 reads SGHRS; CDR2 reads YFSETQ. This CDR3 spans 16 amino acids. V lost 0 bases and J lost 4, with 16 bases in between. The CDR3 DNA reads as TGCGCCAGCAGCTTGGCCGTTGGGGGTTCCGGCACTGAAGCTTTCTTT. Protein product: CASSLAVGGSGTEAFF. The full variable domain, with the rest looked up from reference TRBV5-1 and TRBJ1-1, is KAGVTQTPRYLIKTRGQQVTLSCSPISGHRSVSWYQQTPGQGLQFLFEYFSETQRNKGNFPGRFSGRQFSNSRSEMNVSTLELGDSALYLCASSLAVGGSGTEAFFGQGTRLTVV.

The chain has TRBV27 and TRBJ1-4; tentative D call: TRBD1 (6 bases). Trimming left V 10 bases short and J 0 bases short, with 15 bases between. The germline CDR1 and CDR2 sequences are MNHEY and SMNVEV (reference sequence). This CDR3 is 15 amino acids long. Here the CDR3 reads CATRTASSTNEKLFF. The CDR3 coding sequence is TGTGCCACCAGGACAGCGAGCTCAACTAATGAAAAACTGTTTTTT.

The V gene is TRBV2, the J gene TRBJ1-2; D gene uncertain. The germline gives CDR1 SNHLY, CDR2 FYNNEI. This CDR3 is 13 amino acids long. Trimming took off 1 base at V and 3 bases at J, with 6 bases between the two ends. The CDR3 nucleotides read TGTGCCAGCAGTGAAGGCAGCGACTATGGCTACACCTTC. This encodes CASSEGSDYGYTF.

The V gene is TRBV21-1, the J gene TRBJ1-5. TRBV21-1 is deemed a pseudogene. This CDR3 comprises 14 residues. The CDR3 DNA reads TGTGCCAGCAGAGGACGGAGAAGCAATCAGCCCCAGCATTTT. As protein: CASRGRRSNQPQHF.

V usage is TRBV30 and J usage is TRBJ1-4, with unresolved D. CDR1 and CDR2 from the germline V gene are GTSNPN and SVGIG (reference sequence). V was trimmed by 0 bases and J by 7 bases, leaving 12 bases between them. The CDR3 covers 14 residues. The chain's CDR3 is CAWSVLGEGEKLFF. For the CDR3, the DNA is TGTGCCTGGAGTGTACTTGGGGAAGGTGAAAAACTGTTTTTT.

The chain recombines TRBV19 with TRBJ2-7, with 9 bases aligning to TRBD2. J was trimmed by 7 bases and V by 4 bases; bases with no gene match: 8. The CDR3 sequence is 14 residues long. Germline V CDR1 and CDR2: LNHDA, SQIVND (reference sequence). CDR3 nucleotide sequence: TGTGCCAGTAGTAACCAGCGGGGGGCCGGAGAGCAGTACTTC. This gives the protein CASSNQRGAGEQYF.

The J gene is TRBJ2-1, the V gene TRBV27, with 10 bases identical to TRBD2. Losses at the gene ends were 8 bases for V and 7 bases for J; bases not matched to a gene: 11. The length of the CDR3 is 15 residues. The germline gives CDR1 MNHEY, CDR2 SMNVEV (reference sequence). This CDR3 is CASAVSGGAANEQFF. CDR3 sequence (DNA): TGTGCCAGCGCCGTAAGCGGGGGGGCAGCAAATGAGCAGTTCTTC.